Presented here are 16 T cell receptor beta chains from one specimen sequenced in a study of control samples from healthy donors and cancer patients. The repertoire was sequenced with immunoSEQ multiplex PCR; TCRdb's copy has only in-frame clones and lacks some. The data show roughly 190,000 clones, about 89% seen once. Sequences were obtained from blood. Receptors originate from a man younger than 40 in good health.

In its sample, this clone was seen a few times. The chain employs TRBV5-1 and TRBJ1-4, with 7 bases matching TRBD1. Germline-derived CDR1 and CDR2 are SGHRS and YFSETQ. V shed 4 bases, J shed 8 bases, and the junction held 8 bases outside the gene matches. The CDR3 consists of 14 residues. The CDR3 loop is CASSPGQPGEKLFF. The CDR3 nucleotides are TGCGCCAGCAGCCCGGGACAGCCTGGGGAAAAACTGTTTTTT.

The V call is TRBV7-9, the J call TRBJ2-1; D is uncertain. V lost 2 bases and J 10 bases, leaving 12 bases between the germline ends. The CDR3 totals 13 residues. Germline V gene lookup returns CDR1 SEHNR and CDR2 FQNEAQ (reference sequence). CDR3 protein: CASSLIPSWEQFF. Here the CDR3 DNA reads TGTGCCAGCAGCTTAATTCCTAGTTGGGAGCAGTTCTTC.

This chain links TRBV12-5 with TRBJ1-5; maybe TRBD1 (5 bases). CDR3 length: 12 residues. V lost 2 bases, J lost 9 bases, and 8 bases lay in between. Germline-derived CDR1 and CDR2 are LGHNT and FRNRAP. CDR3 sequence: CASGLQGGPQHF. CDR3 nucleotide sequence: TGTGCTAGTGGTTTGCAGGGTGGGCCCCAGCATTTT.

The rearrangement joins TRBV7-9 to TRBJ2-7; no clear D gene. Per the germline V gene, CDR1 is SEHNR and CDR2 is FQNEAQ (reference sequence). The CDR3 covers 13 residues. Trimming took off 1 base at V and 3 bases at J, with 7 bases between the two ends. The CDR3 coding sequence is TGTGCCAGCAGCTTAGGCCGGTACTACGAGCAGTACTTC. Amino acids: CASSLGRYYEQYF.

The chain combines TRBV7-8 with TRBJ1-4, with D perhaps matching TRBD1 (6 bases). Germline V gene sequence: CDR1 SGHVS, CDR2 FQNEAQ. Trimming removed 3 bases at V and 0 bases at J, with 11 bases between. This CDR3 has 16 residues. The CDR3 protein is CASSLDSGSTNEKLFF. The CDR3 DNA follows: TGTGCCAGCAGCTTGGACAGCGGTTCAACTAATGAAAAACTGTTTTTT.

This rearrangement joins TRBV7-9 to TRBJ2-2; D is perhaps TRBD1 or TRBD2 (5 bases each). The CDR3 consists of 15 residues. V was shortened by 6 bases and J by 7 bases, with 18 bases between the two germline ends. The V gene's germline CDR1 is SEHNR and CDR2 FQNEAQ (reference sequence). The CDR3 loop is CASSPKVGESGELFF. The CDR3 DNA reads TGTGCCAGCAGTCCTAAAGTGGGGGAGAGCGGGGAGCTGTTTTTT.

V usage is TRBV5-6 and J usage is TRBJ1-2; 8 bases are shared with TRBD1. Germline V lookup: CDR1 SGHDT, CDR2 YYEEEE. The CDR3 contains 14 residues. V trimming: 4 bases; J trimming: 12 bases; junction bases outside the gene matches: 14. CDR3 residues: CASSPGQIAGGHTF. For the CDR3, the DNA is TGTGCCAGCAGCCCGGGACAGATCGCAGGGGGCCACACCTTC.

CDR3 loop: CATSDSLAATNTGELFF. CDR3 nucleotide sequence: TGTGCCACCAGTGATTCGCTAGCGGCCACGAACACCGGGGAGCTGTTTTTT. The J gene is TRBJ2-2, the V gene TRBV24-1; 7 bases are a match to TRBD2. This CDR3 region has 17 residues. Trimming removed 2 bases from V and 0 bases from J; junction bases left unmatched: 5. The germline gives CDR1 KGHDR, CDR2 SFDVKD.

About this clone: The same CDR3 also results from other DNA sequences found in this sample. The CDR3 loop is CASSPSNGYTF. The CDR3, as DNA: TGTGCCAGCTCACCGTCCAATGGCTACACCTTC. The chain links TRBV18 to TRBJ1-2; the D is unclear. Trimming pared 3 bases from V and 6 bases from J, leaving 5 bases between. This CDR3 comprises 11 residues. The V gene's germline CDR1 is KGHSH and CDR2 LQKENI.

There are a few counts of this clone. The sample carries other DNA sequences with the same CDR3. This rearrangement joins TRBV11-2 to TRBJ1-2; TRBD1 matches 9 bases. J was trimmed by 3 bases and V by 5 bases; bases with no gene match: 4. This CDR3 spans 14 amino acids. CDR1 is SGHAT and CDR2 is FQNNGV in the germline V gene. The CDR3 protein is CASSPGQGDYGYTF. The CDR3 bases are TGTGCCAGCAGCCCGGGACAGGGAGACTATGGCTACACCTTC.

The J gene is TRBJ1-2, the V gene TRBV30; D gene ambiguous. CDR1 is GTSNPN and CDR2 is SVGIG in the germline V gene (reference sequence). CDR3 size: 15 residues. The V gene lost 2 bases and the J gene lost 5 bases, with 18 bases spanning the gap. In nucleotides, the CDR3 is TGTGCCTGGAGTCCTGGCAGGATCCTGGGTTATGGCTACACCTTC. This translates into CAWSPGRILGYGYTF.

The V call is TRBV19, the J call TRBJ1-1; a possible D gene is TRBD1 (5 bases). Per the germline V gene, CDR1 is LNHDA and CDR2 is SQIVND (reference sequence). The V end was cut by 5 bases, the J end by 2 bases, with 12 bases between. CDR3 length equals 14 residues. The chain's CDR3 is CASSPTVSNTEAFF. CDR3 nucleotides: TGTGCCAGTAGTCCGACAGTAAGTAACACTGAAGCTTTCTTT.

The gene calls are TRBV12-3 or TRBV12-4 and TRBJ2-7, with 7 bases fitting TRBD1. The CDR3 is made up of 13 amino acids. The trim removed 8 bases at V and 3 bases at J, leaving 7 bases unmatched. The CDR3 nucleotides are TGTGCCAGCCTGGCACAGGGGTACTACGAGCAGTACTTC. Protein sequence: CASLAQGYYEQYF.

The chain links TRBV10-3 to TRBJ1-1, with D unclear. Germline V gene sequence: CDR1 ENHRY, CDR2 SYGVKD. The CDR3 length is 13 residues. Between the trimmed V and J ends, which lost 0 bases and 1 base, there was a span of 3 bases. The CDR3: CAISESENTEAFF. The CDR3 DNA reads as TGTGCCATCAGTGAGTCGGAGAACACTGAAGCTTTCTTT.

The DNA of the CDR3 is TGTGCCAGTAGTATAGATCTCTCGGCCTCTGGAAACACCATATATTTT. This gives the protein CASSIDLSASGNTIYF. The chain is built from TRBV19 and TRBJ1-3; no clear D gene. V was trimmed by 0 bases and J by 0 bases, leaving 9 bases between them. CDR3 size: 16 residues. Germline-derived CDR1 and CDR2 are LNHDA and SQIVND (reference sequence). Based on the CDR3 plus reference TRBV19 and TRBJ1-3, the full variable domain is DGGITQSPKYLFRKEGQNVTLSCEQNLNHDAMYWYRQDPGQGLRLIYYSQIVNDFQKGDIAEGYSVSREKKESFPLTVTSAQKNPTAFYLCASSIDLSASGNTIYFGEGSWLTVV.

This clone has just one count. Other DNA sequences in the sample encode the same CDR3. V usage is TRBV2 and J usage is TRBJ1-1, with TRBD1 matching 8 bases. V dropped 6 bases and J dropped 1; count of bases not matched to a gene: 1. Per the germline V gene, CDR1 is SNHLY and CDR2 is FYNNEI. The CDR3 contains 13 residues. The CDR3 bases are TGTGCCAGCAGGCAGGGGGCGAACACTGAAGCTTTCTTT. Its protein product is CASRQGANTEAFF.